Presented here are 22 T cell receptor beta chains from one specimen sequenced in a study of blood T cells in healthy people across ages. Primers used in a second PCR of about 7 to 11 cycles were a sample-barcoded 5' primer and a J-beta primer mix. TCRdb re-called the 5' RACE reads with MiXCR, one entry per CDR3 protein. This table holds roughly 1,500,000 distinct CDR3 sequences, roughly 32% found once. Sequencing used blood. These receptor sequences come from a woman in her twenties or thirties in good health.

The gene calls are TRBV7-2 and TRBJ1-1; no definite D call. The CDR3 runs 14 residues. The germline CDR1 and CDR2 sequences are SGHTA and FQGNSA. V lost 0 bases to trimming and J lost 0 bases, with 5 bases between them. DNA for the CDR3: TGTGCCAGCAGCTTAGCCCGGATGAACACTGAAGCTTTCTTT. This translates into CASSLARMNTEAFF.

The J gene is TRBJ2-3, the V gene TRBV5-6, with TRBD2 as a possible D gene (6 bases). CDR3 length: 15 amino acids. V was clipped by 0 bases and J by 6 bases, with 14 bases between them. Germline V gives CDR1 SGHDT, CDR2 YYEEEE. Written as DNA, the CDR3 is TGTGCCAGCAGCTTGGCCCGGGAGAGGTCGGATACGCAGTATTTT. It specifies CASSLARERSDTQYF. The full variable domain, its missing parts supplied by reference TRBV5-6 and TRBJ2-3, is DAGVTQSPTHLIKTRGQQVTLRCSPKSGHDTVSWYQQALGQGPQFIFQYYEEEERQRGNFPDRFSGHQFPNYSSELNVNALLLGDSALYLCASSLARERSDTQYFGPGTRLTVL.

This clonotype is a singleton in its sample. The J gene is TRBJ2-5, the V gene TRBV2; TRBD2 matches 9 bases. The CDR3 runs 15 residues. Germline-derived CDR1 and CDR2 are SNHLY and FYNNEI. V dropped 8 bases and J dropped 2; count of bases not matched to a gene: 9. CDR3 nucleotides: TGTGCCAGCCTCGACGTAGGACTAGCGCAAGAGACCCAGTACTTC. It encodes CASLDVGLAQETQYF.

The V call is TRBV9, the J call TRBJ2-7; 9 bases map to TRBD2. Germline CDR1 and CDR2: SGDLS and YYNGEE. The J segment lost 2 bases and the V segment lost 0 bases, leaving 6 bases of the junction unmatched. The CDR3 runs 16 residues. This CDR3 reads CASSVGSSGTPYEQYF. CDR3 nucleotide sequence: TGTGCCAGCAGCGTAGGTTCTAGCGGGACACCCTACGAGCAGTACTTC.

Concerning this clonotype itself: An end of the junction differs from the germline gene, which may be a read error. The genes are TRBV6-1 and TRBJ1-4; D unclear. From germline, CDR1 is MNHNS and CDR2 SASEGT. There are 13 residues in the CDR3. This CDR3 is CASSDTTNEKRFF. Here the CDR3 DNA reads TGTGCCAGCAGTGACACAACTAATGAAAAACGGTTTTTT.

V is TRBV5-1 and J is TRBJ2-7; the match to TRBD2 covers 11 bases. The CDR3 is 16 residues long. Losses at the gene ends were 7 bases for V and 5 bases for J; bases not matched to a gene: 14. Germline V gene lookup returns CDR1 SGHRS and CDR2 YFSETQ. Written as DNA, the CDR3 is TGCGCCAGCCAATGGCTCACTAGCGGGGGTATCGACGAGCAGTACTTC. It encodes CASQWLTSGGIDEQYF.

This clonotype has more than one count but fewer than ten. V and J are TRBV2 and TRBJ1-2; D remains ambiguous. Germline CDR1 reads SNHLY; CDR2 reads FYNNEI. The CDR3 contains 18 residues. V shed 6 bases and J shed 3 bases, with 26 bases lying between them. CDR3 in amino acids: CASSSNPGSGRLDYGYTF. CDR3 coding DNA: TGTGCCAGCAGCTCAAACCCCGGTAGCGGCCGTTTGGACTATGGCTACACCTTC. Supplemented by reference TRBV2 and TRBJ1-2, the full variable domain reads EPEVTQTPSHQVTQMGQEVILRCVPISNHLYFYWYRQILGQKVEFLVSFYNNEISEKSEIFDDQFSVERPDGSNFTLKIRSTKLEDSAMYFCASSSNPGSGRLDYGYTFGSGTRLTVV.

The chain carries TRBV12-3 or TRBV12-4 and TRBJ2-3; D may be TRBD1 (6 bases). The V gene lost 5 bases and the J gene lost 2 bases, with 14 bases spanning the gap. This CDR3 has 15 amino acids. CDR3 DNA: TGTGCCAGCAGTATGGGGACACCTTCCACAGATACGCAGTATTTT. Protein sequence: CASSMGTPSTDTQYF.

This clonotype was detected only a few times. The chain combines TRBV6-5 with TRBJ2-3; either TRBD1 or TRBD2 may supply D (6 bases each). The CDR3 has 13 residues. Germline values: CDR1 MNHEY, CDR2 SVGAGI. Trimming stripped 5 bases from V and 13 bases from J, with 19 bases between. The CDR3 DNA is TGTGCCAGCAGTCCACAAGGAGGGGGGAAGGAGTATTTT. Protein: CASSPQGGGKEYF.

The chain employs TRBV6-1 and TRBJ2-1; a weak D match, TRBD2 (6 bases). Germline CDR1 and CDR2: MNHNS and SASEGT. Trimming removed 5 bases from V and 12 bases from J, with 17 bases in between. The CDR3 length is 13 residues. CDR3 nucleotides: TGTGCCAGCAGTACGCGACTAGACGGTGTGCAGTTCTTC. Translated: CASSTRLDGVQFF.

This clonotype was counted between two and nine times. The CDR3 DNA is TGTGCCAGCAGCTTAGAACTAGCGGGGGGCGGGGAGACCCAGTACTTC. Protein product: CASSLELAGGGETQYF. The chain employs TRBV7-2 and TRBJ2-5; the match to TRBD2 covers 12 bases. The V gene end was trimmed by 1 base and the J gene end by 5 bases; junction bases not matched to a gene: 5. This CDR3 region has 16 residues. CDR1 and CDR2 from the germline V gene are SGHTA and FQGNSA.

The gene calls are TRBV4-1 and TRBJ2-3; 8 nucleotides align to TRBD2. Germline V lookup: CDR1 MGHRA, CDR2 YSYEKL. Unmatched junction bases numbered 10, after V lost 0 bases and J lost 2 bases. The CDR3 consists of 18 residues. This CDR3 reads CASSQELTGGGSTDTQYF. The DNA for the CDR3 is TGCGCCAGCAGCCAAGAACTCACCGGGGGGGGATCCACAGATACGCAGTATTTT.

This clonotype was recorded at least ten times. J is TRBJ2-7 and V is TRBV29-1, with a possible D match to TRBD1 (5 bases). Germline assignment: CDR1 SQVTM and CDR2 ANQGSEA. Trimming cost V 5 bases and J 5 bases, with 10 bases left between them. The CDR3 runs to 11 residues. DNA of the CDR3: TGCAGCGTTAAAGGACACGACGAGCAGTACTTC. Translated: CSVKGHDEQYF.

This clonotype has a count of ten or more. The chain links TRBV20-1 to TRBJ1-4; D is unclear. The CDR3 has 12 amino acids. Germline V gives CDR1 DFQATT, CDR2 SNEGSKA (reference sequence). The V gene lost 3 bases and the J gene lost 6 bases, with 8 bases spanning the gap. The CDR3 sequence is CSASLRDEKLFF. DNA of the CDR3: TGCAGTGCTAGTCTAAGGGATGAAAAACTGTTTTTT.

The V gene is TRBV5-5, the J gene TRBJ2-3, with 11 bases fitting TRBD1. This CDR3 region has 18 residues. Germline trimming cut 2 bases from V and 3 bases from J; bases unmatched to any gene: 11. Germline lookup yields CDR1 SGHKS and CDR2 YYEKEE (reference sequence). The CDR3 DNA reads as TGTGCCAGCAGCTTTCGGTCCTTGGACAGGGGGCTGACAGATACGCAGTATTTT. This codes for CASSFRSLDRGLTDTQYF.

DNA of the CDR3: TGCAGTGCTAGCGTAAAGACAGATACGCAGTATTTT. This sequence encodes CSASVKTDTQYF. The V gene is TRBV20-1, the J gene TRBJ2-3; D remains unclear. CDR3 length: 12 residues. Trimming cost V 3 bases and J 3 bases, with 7 bases left between them. Germline values: CDR1 DFQATT, CDR2 SNEGSKA (reference sequence).

The chain employs TRBV7-9 and TRBJ2-5, with D unresolved. This CDR3 contains 12 residues. V was trimmed by 3 bases and J by 5 bases, leaving 7 bases between them. CDR1 is SEHNR, CDR2 FQNEAQ, per germline (reference sequence). CDR3 bases: TGTGCCAGCAGCTTCAATCGGGAGACCCAGTACTTC. It encodes CASSFNRETQYF.

This clonotype came up a few times. J is TRBJ1-2 and V is TRBV24-1, with D uncertain. The germline gives CDR1 KGHDR, CDR2 SFDVKD. V was trimmed by 0 bases and J by 8 bases, leaving 12 bases between them. The CDR3 has 14 amino acids. The CDR3 DNA reads TGTGCCACCAGTGATTTGGACCCCAAGTACGGCTACACCTTC. Its translation: CATSDLDPKYGYTF.

This clonotype was observed a few times. V and J are TRBV27 and TRBJ2-5; D may be TRBD1 (5 bases). V gave up 3 bases and J gave up 1 base, with 12 bases separating them. Looked up from germline, CDR1 is MNHEY and CDR2 is SMNVEV (reference sequence). The CDR3 covers 15 residues. This CDR3 is CASSFSRQLQETQYF. CDR3 nucleotide sequence: TGTGCCAGCAGTTTTTCCAGACAGCTCCAAGAGACCCAGTACTTC.

Many counts were recorded for this clonotype. V and J are TRBV29-1 and TRBJ2-4; D not resolved. In germline, CDR1 is SQVTM, CDR2 ANQGSEA. The V end was cut by 6 bases, the J end by 5 bases, with 11 bases between. CDR3 length equals 12 residues. The CDR3 DNA follows: TGCAGCGTCGTCTTTGACCAAAACATTCAGTACTTC. Amino acids: CSVVFDQNIQYF.

This chain links TRBV3-1 with TRBJ2-3, with D possibly TRBD2 on 6 matching bases. CDR1 is LGHDT and CDR2 is YNNKEL in the germline V gene (reference sequence). V gave up 2 bases and J gave up 2 bases, with 11 bases separating them. The CDR3 sequence is 15 residues long. This CDR3 is CASSQSLAATDTQYF. CDR3 in DNA: TGTGCCAGCAGCCAATCTTTAGCGGCCACAGATACGCAGTATTTT.

V is TRBV20-1 and J is TRBJ2-1, with 8 positions matching TRBD2. J gave up 5 bases and V 4 bases, and 7 bases lay outside the gene matches. There are 14 residues in the CDR3. In germline, CDR1 is DFQATT, CDR2 SNEGSKA (reference sequence). In DNA form, the CDR3 reads TGCAGTGCTAAGGGACTAGTCTCAGACAATGAGCAGTTCTTC. It translates to CSAKGLVSDNEQFF.